Listed below are T cell receptor delta chains from one sample, sequenced in a study of gamma delta lymphoproliferative disorders and STAT genes. TCRdb repeated clone calling on the multiplex PCR reads with CATT. This sample yields thousands of delta-chain clones, of which around 1% are seen a single time; roughly 21% belongs to the top ten. Sequencing was carried out using blood. The receptor set was obtained from a human donor in good health. The CDR3 runs from the conserved cysteine through the conserved F or W. Fields, in order: J gene, V gene, CDR3 protein.

TRDJ1 | TRDV2 | CACDTLGGGPDKLIF
TRDJ1 | TRDV2 | CACGTVSYWGILKYTDKLIF
TRDJ1 | TRDV2 | CACDTVGDLNTNTDKLIF
TRDJ1 | TRDV2 | CACDILGDTEADKLIF
TRDJ1 | TRDV2 | CACDQVKSGGPYTDKLIF
TRDJ1 | TRDV2 | CACDTVNGGPPTDKLIF
TRDJ1 | TRDV2 | CACDTLGENTDKLIF
TRDJ1 | TRDV1 | CALGEWTDHYWGIRYTDKLIF
TRDJ1 | TRDV2 | CACDTIGTDKLIF
TRDJ3 | TRDV2 | CACDTAGGSSWDTRQMFF
TRDJ1 | TRDV2 | CACDTVLGDTGERGTDKLIF
TRDJ1 | TRDV2 | CACDALSTGGSSYTDKLIF
TRDJ1 | TRDV2 | CACDTVVTPLLGDTQRTDKLIF
TRDJ1 | TRDV1 | CALGGLLFKPDKLIF
TRDJ1 | TRDV2 | CACDTLGGGTYTDKLIF
TRDJ1 | TRDV2 | CACDTSGGLHTDKLIF
TRDJ3 | TRDV2 | CACDTGGGGYPHYSSWDTRQMFF
TRDJ3 | TRDV2 | CACDTGTGGRSWDTRQMFF